Listed here is a single TCR beta chain. This may stem from a read error, because a much larger clone lies one nucleotide away. In the original processing: The authors estimated nucleated cell counts from reference gene primer amplification. Libraries were prepared by immunoSEQ multiplex PCR; TCRdb keeps only in-frame clonotypes and omits some of them. V and J calls and clone size come straight from that table; D and trimming were deduced from the DNA. The data contain about 480,000 clones, about 85% of them singletons. Cohorts were based on clinical histories the participants reported. Trimming cost V 6 bases and J 1 base, with 6 bases left between them. This CDR3 comprises 12 residues. The sample is drawn from a study of blood T cell repertoires in COVID-19.

The J gene is TRBJ1-1, the V gene TRBV12-3 or TRBV12-4; D is unclear. The receptor was derived from a woman younger than 30 with acute COVID-19. What was sequenced was PBMCs or T cells enriched from blood (not recorded which). The CDR3 region is CASSPGNTEAFF. As DNA, the CDR3 is TGTGCCAGCAGCCCGGGGAACACTGAAGCTTTCTTT.